The 15 T cell receptor beta chains below were found in one sample sequenced in a study of T cell changes during pregnancy in multiple sclerosis. The method was immunoSEQ multiplex PCR; TCRdb's version includes in-frame clones alone and lacks a portion of them. This table holds over 45,000 clones, 92% found once. Sequenced here: peripheral blood, sampled in the third trimester of pregnancy. Source of these receptors: a female donor with multiple sclerosis, enrolled in a pregnancy study.

This chain connects TRBV19 to TRBJ1-5; D gene uncertain. Trimming shortened V by 0 bases and J by 1 base, and 16 bases separated the two germline ends. Per germline, CDR1 LNHDA and CDR2 SQIVND (reference sequence). The CDR3 runs to 18 residues. The CDR3 DNA follows: TGTGCCAGTAGTATAGACAGGTCGGGGTTTAGAAGCAATCAGCCCCAGCATTTT. It encodes CASSIDRSGFRSNQPQHF.

This chain joins TRBV7-9 and TRBJ2-1; TRBD1 might be the D (5 bases). V lost 5 bases and J lost 3, with 11 bases in between. CDR1 SEHNR and CDR2 FQNEAQ come from the germline V gene (reference sequence). This CDR3 is built from 14 residues. In DNA form, the CDR3 reads TGTGCCAGCAGCCCCCCCAGGGTCTACAATGAGCAGTTCTTC. This gives the protein CASSPPRVYNEQFF.

The rearrangement uses TRBV29-1 and TRBJ2-1; 11 bases line up with TRBD1. Trimming removed 1 base from V and 6 bases from J; junction bases left unmatched: 11. The CDR3 runs 17 residues. Germline assignment: CDR1 SQVTM and CDR2 ANQGSEA. CDR3 region: CSVEGRRGQGAGNEQFF. The CDR3 nucleotides are TGCAGCGTTGAAGGGAGACGTGGACAGGGGGCAGGCAATGAGCAGTTCTTC.

The chain couples TRBV2 to TRBJ2-1; TRBD2 agrees at 12 bases. The CDR3 consists of 15 residues. The ends lost 6 bases at V and 6 bases at J; junction bases unmatched: 6. The germline V gene encodes CDR1 SNHLY and CDR2 FYNNEI. CDR3 loop: CASRRRTSGINEQFF. The CDR3 region has the DNA TGTGCCAGCAGACGGCGGACTAGCGGGATCAATGAGCAGTTCTTC.

The rearrangement joins TRBV29-1 to TRBJ2-7; weak D call: TRBD1 (6 bases). Per the germline V gene, CDR1 is SQVTM and CDR2 is ANQGSEA. This CDR3 region has 14 residues. Trimming removed 3 bases at V and 1 base at J, with 13 bases between. The CDR3 DNA follows: TGCAGCGTTGAGGAACAGGGCTCGTCCTACGAGCAGTACTTC. Encoded protein: CSVEEQGSSYEQYF.

The rearrangement joins TRBV28 to TRBJ2-2; TRBD2 is a possible D gene (6 bases). Germline lookup yields CDR1 MDHEN and CDR2 SYDVKM. The length of the CDR3 is 18 residues. The germline V and J ends were trimmed by 7 bases and 4 bases, with 25 bases remaining between them. CDR3 nucleotide sequence: TGTGCCAGCACCCCGCGGCTGGCCATCCGGGAGCGCACCGGGGAGCTGTTTTTT. This encodes CASTPRLAIRERTGELFF.

This clone has only one observation. The chain couples TRBV6-1 to TRBJ2-3; 10 bases map to TRBD1. V dropped 7 bases and J dropped 2; count of bases not matched to a gene: 6. CDR3 size: 15 residues. Germline-derived CDR1 and CDR2 are MNHNS and SASEGT. The CDR3 region is CASIGQGVFTDTQYF. CDR3 bases: TGTGCCAGCATAGGACAGGGGGTGTTCACAGATACGCAGTATTTT.

The rearrangement joins TRBV7-3 to TRBJ2-1; D uncertain. This CDR3 has 13 residues. Germline V gene sequence: CDR1 SGHTA, CDR2 FQGTGA. V dropped 5 bases and J dropped 2 bases, with 7 bases sitting between them. The CDR3 nucleotides are TGTGCCAGCAGCCTGTCGGCCTACAATGAGCAGTTCTTC. It codes for CASSLSAYNEQFF.

The chain is built from TRBV14 and TRBJ2-7; possible D gene TRBD1, 5 bases. CDR3 length: 13 residues. The germline V and J ends were trimmed by 7 bases and 3 bases, with 13 bases remaining between them. Germline CDR1 SGHDN, CDR2 FVKESK. The CDR3 loop reads CASNPMGHYEQYF. DNA for the CDR3: TGTGCCAGCAACCCGATGGGGCACTACGAGCAGTACTTC.

The chain employs TRBV4-2 and TRBJ2-5; D possibly corresponds to TRBD2 (6 bases). Trimming took 0 bases from V and 1 from J, leaving 9 bases between them. CDR1 and CDR2 from the germline V gene are LGHNA and YNFKEQ. This CDR3 region has 15 residues. CDR3 sequence: CASSQDPGVQETQYF. As DNA, the CDR3 is TGTGCCAGCAGCCAAGACCCGGGAGTCCAAGAGACCCAGTACTTC.

This clone was picked up one time. The genes are TRBV18 and TRBJ1-1, with TRBD1 matching 7 bases. This CDR3 has 16 amino acids. V shed 2 bases, J shed 0 bases, and the junction held 6 bases outside the gene matches. Per germline, CDR1 KGHSH and CDR2 LQKENI. CDR3 region: CASSPNPGTVNTEAFF. The CDR3 nucleotides are TGTGCCAGCTCACCAAACCCCGGGACAGTGAACACTGAAGCTTTCTTT.

The chain combines TRBV30 with TRBJ1-1; 8 bases are shared with TRBD1. Germline V gene lookup returns CDR1 GTSNPN and CDR2 SVGIG (reference sequence). V lost 4 bases, J lost 6 bases, and 19 bases stayed unmatched. The CDR3 has 17 residues. CDR3 DNA sequence: TGTGCCTGGAACGGACAGGGTAGGGTGGGAGTCGTCGCTGAAGCTTTCTTT. Its protein is CAWNGQGRVGVVAEAFF.

This clone was counted a few times. V and J are TRBV19 and TRBJ1-1, with 8 nucleotides matching TRBD1. The V gene's germline CDR1 is LNHDA and CDR2 SQIVND (reference sequence). This CDR3 is 15 amino acids long. Trimming cost V 3 bases and J 2 bases; bases outside gene matches: 5. The CDR3 DNA is TGTGCCAGTAGTATGACAGGGGAGGGAAACACTGAAGCTTTCTTT. This translates into CASSMTGEGNTEAFF.

The chain has TRBV15 and TRBJ2-1; 10 bases line up with TRBD2. Germline V gene lookup returns CDR1 LNHNV and CDR2 YYDKDF (reference sequence). Trimming took 6 bases from V and 4 from J; bases not matched to a gene: 6. The CDR3 length is 15 residues. In nucleotides, the CDR3 is TGTGCCACCAGTCTACTAGCGGGGTCTTACAATGAGCAGTTCTTC. Amino acids: CATSLLAGSYNEQFF. Full variable domain (missing parts from reference TRBV15 and TRBJ2-1): DAMVIQNPRYQVTQFGKPVTLSCSQTLNHNVMYWYQQKSSQAPKLLFHYYDKDFNNEADTPDNFQSRRPNTSFCFLDIRSPGLGDTAMYLCATSLLAGSYNEQFFGPGTRLTVL.

The rearrangement links TRBV29-1 to TRBJ2-1; 12 bases are a match to TRBD2. After removal of 7 bases from V and 6 bases from J, the junction contained 16 bases not matched to a gene. CDR1 and CDR2 from the germline V gene are SQVTM and ANQGSEA. This CDR3 has 17 amino acids. The chain's CDR3 is CSAPRTSGILRSNEQFF. In DNA form, the CDR3 reads TGCAGCGCTCCCCGGACTAGCGGGATTCTAAGATCCAATGAGCAGTTCTTC.